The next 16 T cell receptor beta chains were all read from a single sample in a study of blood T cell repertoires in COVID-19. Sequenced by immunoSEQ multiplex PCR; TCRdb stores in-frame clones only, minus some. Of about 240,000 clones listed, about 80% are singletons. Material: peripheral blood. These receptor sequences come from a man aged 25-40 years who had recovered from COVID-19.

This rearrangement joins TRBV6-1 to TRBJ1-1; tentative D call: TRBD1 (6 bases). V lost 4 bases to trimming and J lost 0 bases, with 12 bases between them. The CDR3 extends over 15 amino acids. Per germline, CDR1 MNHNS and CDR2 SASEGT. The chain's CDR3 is CASSAGVLMNTEAFF. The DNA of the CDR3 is TGTGCCAGCAGTGCAGGGGTTCTCATGAACACTGAAGCTTTCTTT.

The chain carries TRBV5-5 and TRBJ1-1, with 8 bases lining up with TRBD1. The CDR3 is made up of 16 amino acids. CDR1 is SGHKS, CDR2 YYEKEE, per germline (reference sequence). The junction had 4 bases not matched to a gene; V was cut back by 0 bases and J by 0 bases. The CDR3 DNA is TGTGCCAGCAGCTTGGACAGGGGGACAATGAACACTGAAGCTTTCTTT. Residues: CASSLDRGTMNTEAFF.

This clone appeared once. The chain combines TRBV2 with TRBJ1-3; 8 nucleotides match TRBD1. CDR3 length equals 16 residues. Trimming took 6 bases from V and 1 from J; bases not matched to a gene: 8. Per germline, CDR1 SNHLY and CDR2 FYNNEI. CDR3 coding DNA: TGTGCCAGCAGCATCAACAGGGGGAGGTCTGGAAACACCATATATTTT. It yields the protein CASSINRGRSGNTIYF.

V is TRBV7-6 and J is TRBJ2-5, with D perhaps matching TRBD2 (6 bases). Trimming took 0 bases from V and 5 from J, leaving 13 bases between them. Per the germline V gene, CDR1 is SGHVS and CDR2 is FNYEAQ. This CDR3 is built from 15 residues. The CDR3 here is CASSLAATSWETQYF. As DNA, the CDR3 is TGTGCCAGCAGCTTAGCGGCCACTAGCTGGGAGACCCAGTACTTC.

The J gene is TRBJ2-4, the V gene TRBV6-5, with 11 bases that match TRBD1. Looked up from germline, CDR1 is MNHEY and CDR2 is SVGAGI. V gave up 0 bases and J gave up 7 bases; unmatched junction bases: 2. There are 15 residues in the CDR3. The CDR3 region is CASSYSGQGANIQYF. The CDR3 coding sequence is TGTGCCAGCAGTTACTCTGGACAGGGGGCGAACATTCAGTACTTC.

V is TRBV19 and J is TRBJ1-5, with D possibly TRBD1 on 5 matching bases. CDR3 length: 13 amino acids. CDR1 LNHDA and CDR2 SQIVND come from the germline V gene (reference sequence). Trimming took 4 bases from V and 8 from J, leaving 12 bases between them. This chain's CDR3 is CASSKNGGEPQHF. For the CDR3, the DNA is TGTGCCAGTAGTAAAAACGGGGGAGAGCCCCAGCATTTT.

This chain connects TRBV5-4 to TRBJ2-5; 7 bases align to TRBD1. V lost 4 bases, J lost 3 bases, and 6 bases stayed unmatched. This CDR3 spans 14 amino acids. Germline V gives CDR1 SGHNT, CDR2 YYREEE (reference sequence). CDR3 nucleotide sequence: TGTGCCAGCAGCAGTAGGGACAGAGAAGAGACCCAGTACTTC. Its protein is CASSSRDREETQYF.

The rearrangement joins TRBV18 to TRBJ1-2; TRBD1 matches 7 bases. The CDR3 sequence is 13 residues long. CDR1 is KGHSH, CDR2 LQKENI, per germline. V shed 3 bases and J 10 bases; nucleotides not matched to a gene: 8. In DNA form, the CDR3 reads TGTGCCAGCTCACCGACCGGGACAGTAGTCTACACCTTC. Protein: CASSPTGTVVYTF.

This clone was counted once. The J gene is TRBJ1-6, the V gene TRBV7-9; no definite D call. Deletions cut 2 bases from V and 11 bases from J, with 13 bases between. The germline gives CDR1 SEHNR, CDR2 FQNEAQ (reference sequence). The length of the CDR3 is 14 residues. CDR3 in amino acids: CASSLSQAPAPLHF. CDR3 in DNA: TGTGCCAGCAGCTTAAGCCAGGCCCCAGCACCCCTCCACTTT. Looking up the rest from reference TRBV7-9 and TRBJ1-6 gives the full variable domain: DTGVSQNPRHKITKRGQNVTFRCDPISEHNRLYWYRQTLGQGPEFLTYFQNEAQLEKSRLLSDRFSAERPKGSFSTLEIQRTEQGDSAMYLCASSLSQAPAPLHFGNGTRLTVT.

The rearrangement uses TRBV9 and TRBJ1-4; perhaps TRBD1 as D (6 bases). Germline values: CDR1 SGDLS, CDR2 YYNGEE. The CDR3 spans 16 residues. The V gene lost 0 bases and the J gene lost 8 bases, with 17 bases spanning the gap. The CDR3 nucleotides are TGTGCCAGCAGCGTAGGCCCCCCAGGGGCTAGAGAAAAACTGTTTTTT. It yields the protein CASSVGPPGAREKLFF.

CDR3 bases: TGCGCCAGCAGCTTGGGGCAGGGCCTGTTTGGGGAAAAACTGTTTTTT. Translation: CASSLGQGLFGEKLFF. The J gene is TRBJ1-4, the V gene TRBV5-1, with a weak D call TRBD1 (5 bases). Trimming cost V 0 bases and J 8 bases, with 17 bases left between them. CDR3 length equals 16 residues. CDR1 is SGHRS and CDR2 is YFSETQ in the germline V gene.

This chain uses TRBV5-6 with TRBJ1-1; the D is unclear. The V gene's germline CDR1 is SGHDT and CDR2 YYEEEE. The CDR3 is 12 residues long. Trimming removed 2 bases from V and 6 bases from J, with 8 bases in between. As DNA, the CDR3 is TGTGCCAGCAGCTTACTGGGCTCTGAAGCTTTCTTT. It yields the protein CASSLLGSEAFF. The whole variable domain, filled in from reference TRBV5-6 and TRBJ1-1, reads DAGVTQSPTHLIKTRGQQVTLRCSPKSGHDTVSWYQQALGQGPQFIFQYYEEEERQRGNFPDRFSGHQFPNYSSELNVNALLLGDSALYLCASSLLGSEAFFGQGTRLTVV.

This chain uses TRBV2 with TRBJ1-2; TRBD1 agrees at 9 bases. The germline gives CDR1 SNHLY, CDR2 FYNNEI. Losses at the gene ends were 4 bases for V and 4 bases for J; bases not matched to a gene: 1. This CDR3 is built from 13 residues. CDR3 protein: CASSGTGAYGYTF. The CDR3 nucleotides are TGTGCCAGCAGTGGGACAGGGGCCTATGGCTACACCTTC. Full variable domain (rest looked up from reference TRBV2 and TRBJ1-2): EPEVTQTPSHQVTQMGQEVILRCVPISNHLYFYWYRQILGQKVEFLVSFYNNEISEKSEIFDDQFSVERPDGSNFTLKIRSTKLEDSAMYFCASSGTGAYGYTFGSGTRLTVV.

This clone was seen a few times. The CDR3 nucleotides are TGTGCCAGCTCTCGAGTGGAGCAGCGGGACACTGAAGCTTTCTTT. Its translation is CASSRVEQRDTEAFF. The rearrangement joins TRBV18 to TRBJ1-1; D gene uncertain. This CDR3 has 15 residues. The germline V gene encodes CDR1 KGHSH and CDR2 LQKENI. The V gene lost 6 bases and the J gene lost 3 bases, with 17 bases spanning the gap.

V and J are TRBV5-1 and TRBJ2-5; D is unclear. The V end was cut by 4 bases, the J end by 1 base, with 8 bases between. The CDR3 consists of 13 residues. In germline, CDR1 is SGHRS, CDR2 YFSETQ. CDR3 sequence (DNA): TGCGCCAGCAGCACCAGGTCCCAAGAGACCCAGTACTTC. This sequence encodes CASSTRSQETQYF.

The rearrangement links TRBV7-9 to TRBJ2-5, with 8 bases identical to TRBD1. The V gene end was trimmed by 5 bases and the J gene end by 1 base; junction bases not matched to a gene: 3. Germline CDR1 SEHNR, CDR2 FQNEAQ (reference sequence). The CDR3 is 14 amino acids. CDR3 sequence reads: CASSPGQGQETQYF. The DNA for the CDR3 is TGTGCCAGCAGCCCTGGACAGGGCCAAGAGACCCAGTACTTC.